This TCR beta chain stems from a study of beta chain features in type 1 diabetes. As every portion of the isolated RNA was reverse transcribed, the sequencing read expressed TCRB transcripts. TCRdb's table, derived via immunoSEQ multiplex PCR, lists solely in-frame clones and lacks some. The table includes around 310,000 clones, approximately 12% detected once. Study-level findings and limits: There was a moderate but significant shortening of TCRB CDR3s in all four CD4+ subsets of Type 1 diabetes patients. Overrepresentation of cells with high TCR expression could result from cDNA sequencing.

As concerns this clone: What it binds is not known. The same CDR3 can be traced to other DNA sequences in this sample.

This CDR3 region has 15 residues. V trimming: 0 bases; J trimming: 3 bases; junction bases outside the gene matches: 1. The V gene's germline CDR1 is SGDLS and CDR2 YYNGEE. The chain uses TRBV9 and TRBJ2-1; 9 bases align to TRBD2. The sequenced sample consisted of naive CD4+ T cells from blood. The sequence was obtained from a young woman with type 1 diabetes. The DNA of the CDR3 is TGTGCCAGCAGCGTAGCTAGCGGGAACTACAATGAGCAGTTCTTC. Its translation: CASSVASGNYNEQFF.